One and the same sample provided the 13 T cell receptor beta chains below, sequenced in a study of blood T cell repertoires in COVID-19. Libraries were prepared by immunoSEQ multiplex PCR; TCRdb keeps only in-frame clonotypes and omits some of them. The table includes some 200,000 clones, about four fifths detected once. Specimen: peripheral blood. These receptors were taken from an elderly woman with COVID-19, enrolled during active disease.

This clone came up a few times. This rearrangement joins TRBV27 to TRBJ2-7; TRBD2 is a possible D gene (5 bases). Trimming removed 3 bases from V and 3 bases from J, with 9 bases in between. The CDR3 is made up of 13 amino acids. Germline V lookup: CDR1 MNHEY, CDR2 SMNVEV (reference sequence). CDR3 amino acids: CASSFGNYYEQYF. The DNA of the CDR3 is TGTGCCAGCAGTTTCGGGAACTACTACGAGCAGTACTTC.

CDR3 sequence reads: CASSPRTGGYGELFF. The CDR3 DNA reads as TGTGCCAGCAGCCCACGGACAGGGGGATATGGGGAGCTGTTTTTT. This sequence joins TRBV7-9 and TRBJ2-2; TRBD1 agrees at 10 bases. V lost 5 bases, J lost 8 bases, and 8 bases stayed unmatched. CDR1 SEHNR and CDR2 FQNEAQ come from the germline V gene (reference sequence). This CDR3 contains 15 residues.

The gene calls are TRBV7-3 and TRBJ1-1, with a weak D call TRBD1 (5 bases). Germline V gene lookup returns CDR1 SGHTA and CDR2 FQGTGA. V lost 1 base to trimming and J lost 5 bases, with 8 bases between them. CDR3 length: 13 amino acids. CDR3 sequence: CASSLSGGTEAFF. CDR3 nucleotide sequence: TGTGCCAGCAGCTTAAGTGGGGGGACTGAAGCTTTCTTT. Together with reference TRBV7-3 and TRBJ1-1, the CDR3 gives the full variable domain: GAGVSQTPSNKVTEKGKYVELRCDPISGHTALYWYRQSLGQGPEFLIYFQGTGAADDSGLPNDRFFAVRPEGSVSTLKIQRTERGDSAVYLCASSLSGGTEAFFGQGTRLTVV.

CDR3: CASSPIGDWNTEAFF. The CDR3 nucleotides are TGTGCCAGCAGCCCCATAGGGGACTGGAACACTGAAGCTTTCTTT. This chain uses TRBV7-9 with TRBJ1-1, with D possibly being TRBD1 (5 bases). Per germline, CDR1 SEHNR and CDR2 FQNEAQ (reference sequence). The CDR3 is made up of 15 amino acids. The V and J ends lost 5 bases and 1 base respectively, with 14 bases between them.

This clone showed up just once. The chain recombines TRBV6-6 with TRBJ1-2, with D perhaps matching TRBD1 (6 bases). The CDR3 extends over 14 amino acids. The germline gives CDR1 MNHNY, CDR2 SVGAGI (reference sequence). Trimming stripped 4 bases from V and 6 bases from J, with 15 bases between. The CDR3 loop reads CASSFPTGPDGYTF. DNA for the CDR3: TGTGCCAGCAGTTTTCCGACAGGTCCAGATGGCTACACCTTC.

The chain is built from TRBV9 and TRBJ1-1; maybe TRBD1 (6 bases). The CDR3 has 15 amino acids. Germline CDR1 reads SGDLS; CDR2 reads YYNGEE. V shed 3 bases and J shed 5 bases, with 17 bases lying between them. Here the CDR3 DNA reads TGTGCCAGCAGCGGGCTCGGGGGGCAGGGGACTGAAGCTTTCTTT. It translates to CASSGLGGQGTEAFF.

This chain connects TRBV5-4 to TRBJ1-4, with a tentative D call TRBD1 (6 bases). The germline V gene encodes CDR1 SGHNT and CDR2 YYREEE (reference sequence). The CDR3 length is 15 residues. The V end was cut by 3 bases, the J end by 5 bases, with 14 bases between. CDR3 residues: CASSSQGKGNEKLFF. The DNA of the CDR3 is TGTGCCAGCAGCTCACAGGGAAAAGGAAATGAAAAACTGTTTTTT.

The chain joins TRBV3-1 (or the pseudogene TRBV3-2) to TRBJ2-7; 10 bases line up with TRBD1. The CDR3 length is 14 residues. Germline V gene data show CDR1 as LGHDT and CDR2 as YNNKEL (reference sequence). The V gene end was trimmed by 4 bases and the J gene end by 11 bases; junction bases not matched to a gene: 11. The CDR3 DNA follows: TGTGCCAGCAGCCCACGACCGGGACAGGGGTTGGAGTACTTC. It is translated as CASSPRPGQGLEYF.

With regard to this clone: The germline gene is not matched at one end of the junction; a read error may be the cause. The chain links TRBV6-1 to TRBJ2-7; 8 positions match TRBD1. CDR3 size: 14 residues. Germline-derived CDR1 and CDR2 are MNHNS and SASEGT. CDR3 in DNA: TGTGCCAGCGGTGAGCAGGGGGCCTTGGCTGGGCAGTACTTC. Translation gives CASGEQGALAGQYF.

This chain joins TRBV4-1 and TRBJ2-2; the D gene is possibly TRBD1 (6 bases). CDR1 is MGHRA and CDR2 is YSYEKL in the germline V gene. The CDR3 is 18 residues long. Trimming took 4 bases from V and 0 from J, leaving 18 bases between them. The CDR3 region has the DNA TGCGCCAGCAGCCCCAGGGGTCGGGACGGTTCGAACACCGGGGAGCTGTTTTTT. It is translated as CASSPRGRDGSNTGELFF.

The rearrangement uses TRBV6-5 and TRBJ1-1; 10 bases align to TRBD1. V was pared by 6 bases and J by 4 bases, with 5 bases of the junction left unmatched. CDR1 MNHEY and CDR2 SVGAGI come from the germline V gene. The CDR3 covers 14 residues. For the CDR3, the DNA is TGTGCCAGCAGACCGGGACAGGGGACCACTGAAGCTTTCTTT. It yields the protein CASRPGQGTTEAFF.

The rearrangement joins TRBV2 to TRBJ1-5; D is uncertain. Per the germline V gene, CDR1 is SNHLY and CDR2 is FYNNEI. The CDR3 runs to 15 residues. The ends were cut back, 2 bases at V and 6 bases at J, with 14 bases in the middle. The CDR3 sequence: CASSEFLARGQPQHF. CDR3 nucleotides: TGTGCCAGCAGTGAATTTCTGGCGCGCGGTCAGCCCCAGCATTTT.

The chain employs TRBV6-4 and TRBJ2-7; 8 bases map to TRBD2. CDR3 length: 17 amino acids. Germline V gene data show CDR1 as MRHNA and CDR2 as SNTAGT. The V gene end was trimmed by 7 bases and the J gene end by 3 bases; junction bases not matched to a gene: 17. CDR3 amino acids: CASNEPVLAGDNYEQYF. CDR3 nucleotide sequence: TGTGCCAGCAACGAACCAGTGCTAGCGGGCGATAACTACGAGCAGTACTTC.